A selection of T cell receptor beta chains follows, all from one sample in a study of cytomegalovirus exposure and HLA in healthy donors. Profiling relied on immunoSEQ multiplex PCR, and the TCRdb table lists in-frame clones only, not all of them. The sample holds about 190,000 clones, about 69% seen once. Source material: PBMCs. The receptors were gathered from a man aged 25-45 years in good health and CMV-seropositive. Each CDR3 is given without its conserved first and last residue. A clone size is listed for some rows: how often the clone was seen (once, few, many), or a class if it is expanded.

clone_size: once; j_call: TRBJ2-5; cdr3_length: 13; v_call: TRBV7-9; cdr3_aa: SSSLPIPLAGAQY
clone_size: few; j_call: TRBJ2-3; cdr3_length: 12; v_call: TRBV4-3; cdr3_aa: ASSQDHFTDTQY
clone_size: few; j_call: TRBJ2-7; cdr3_length: 9; v_call: TRBV7-9; cdr3_aa: ASKQGEDYR
clone_size: -; j_call: TRBJ1-5; cdr3_length: 14; v_call: TRBV30; cdr3_aa: AWSGVLGAGRQPQH
clone_size: -; j_call: TRBJ2-5; cdr3_length: 11; v_call: TRBV19; cdr3_aa: ASSPGTLETQY
clone_size: -; j_call: TRBJ1-2; cdr3_length: 11; v_call: TRBV29-1; cdr3_aa: SVGSGQSGGYT
clone_size: few; j_call: TRBJ2-3; cdr3_length: 15; v_call: TRBV25-1; cdr3_aa: ASSDYQAMRVTDTQY
clone_size: -; j_call: TRBJ1-5; cdr3_length: 9; v_call: TRBV6-6; cdr3_aa: ASSRNQPQH
clone_size: -; j_call: TRBJ2-1; cdr3_length: 12; v_call: TRBV7-3; cdr3_aa: ASSPSSGGDEQF
clone_size: -; j_call: TRBJ1-2; cdr3_length: 12; v_call: TRBV5-4; cdr3_aa: ASSVANSQWGYT
clone_size: few; j_call: TRBJ1-2; cdr3_length: 12; v_call: TRBV6-5; cdr3_aa: ASSPYHRDDGYT
clone_size: -; j_call: TRBJ2-2; cdr3_length: 14; v_call: TRBV18; cdr3_aa: ASSPQGQVLTGELF
clone_size: -; j_call: TRBJ1-4; cdr3_length: 13; v_call: TRBV5-1; cdr3_aa: ASSLEGRAHEKLF
clone_size: -; j_call: TRBJ1-6; cdr3_length: 11; v_call: TRBV2; cdr3_aa: ARTGGPDSPLH
clone_size: once; j_call: TRBJ2-5; cdr3_length: 12; v_call: TRBV10-1; cdr3_aa: ASSDRLAQETQY
clone_size: -; j_call: TRBJ1-1; cdr3_length: 13; v_call: TRBV7-2; cdr3_aa: ASSFGQGLNTEAF
clone_size: -; j_call: TRBJ2-5; cdr3_length: 13; v_call: TRBV7-7; cdr3_aa: ASSLGTGPGETQY
clone_size: few; j_call: TRBJ2-3; cdr3_length: 15; v_call: TRBV5-6; cdr3_aa: ASSSPRGGALGDTQY
clone_size: -; j_call: TRBJ1-3; cdr3_length: 12; v_call: TRBV7-2; cdr3_aa: ASSWTGTGNTIY
clone_size: -; j_call: TRBJ2-7; cdr3_length: 15; v_call: TRBV7-2; cdr3_aa: ASSPRDGRGGSYEQY
clone_size: few; j_call: TRBJ1-4; cdr3_length: 13; v_call: TRBV4-3; cdr3_aa: ASSQSPPVNEKLF
clone_size: -; j_call: TRBJ2-5; cdr3_length: 12; v_call: TRBV2; cdr3_aa: ASSEAGQKETQY
clone_size: -; j_call: TRBJ2-1; cdr3_length: 12; v_call: TRBV29-1; cdr3_aa: SVVQGGFYNEQF
clone_size: -; j_call: TRBJ2-2; cdr3_length: 10; v_call: TRBV7-3; cdr3_aa: ASSPGGGELF
clone_size: -; j_call: TRBJ1-5; cdr3_length: 12; v_call: TRBV19; cdr3_aa: ASSLGGHNQPQH
clone_size: -; j_call: TRBJ2-5; cdr3_length: 11; v_call: TRBV4-1; cdr3_aa: ASSQVPGETQY
clone_size: -; j_call: TRBJ1-1; cdr3_length: 14; v_call: TRBV7-2; cdr3_aa: ASLRQDGLMNTEAF
clone_size: few; j_call: TRBJ1-1; cdr3_length: 12; v_call: TRBV7-9; cdr3_aa: ASSLVGRDTEAF
clone_size: once; j_call: TRBJ2-5; cdr3_length: 13; v_call: TRBV27; cdr3_aa: ASSLNGGPWETQY
clone_size: -; j_call: TRBJ2-5; cdr3_length: 15; v_call: TRBV28; cdr3_aa: ASSSSGLAAGQETQY
clone_size: -; j_call: TRBJ1-1; cdr3_length: 14; v_call: TRBV18; cdr3_aa: ASSPTAGSLHTEAF
clone_size: -; j_call: TRBJ2-7; cdr3_length: 12; v_call: TRBV9; cdr3_aa: ASSPRLVGDEQY
clone_size: -; j_call: TRBJ2-1; cdr3_length: 11; v_call: TRBV28; cdr3_aa: ASSLSGVREQF
clone_size: -; j_call: TRBJ1-4; cdr3_length: 11; v_call: TRBV7-9; cdr3_aa: ASSLAGREKLF
clone_size: -; j_call: TRBJ2-7; cdr3_length: 13; v_call: TRBV25-1; cdr3_aa: ATSRPGTVSYEQY
clone_size: few; j_call: TRBJ2-1; cdr3_length: 13; v_call: TRBV7-2; cdr3_aa: ASSTRQSSYNEQF
clone_size: -; j_call: TRBJ1-2; cdr3_length: 12; v_call: TRBV5-4; cdr3_aa: ASSLSGTGRGYT
clone_size: -; j_call: TRBJ1-1; cdr3_length: 9; v_call: TRBV11-2; cdr3_aa: ASRRGTEAF
clone_size: -; j_call: TRBJ2-5; cdr3_length: 13; v_call: TRBV2; cdr3_aa: ASSGLAGGGETQY
clone_size: few; j_call: TRBJ2-7; cdr3_length: 14; v_call: TRBV4-1; cdr3_aa: ASSQDGRGLFYEQY
clone_size: -; j_call: TRBJ2-6; cdr3_length: 12; v_call: TRBV7-2; cdr3_aa: ASRRNPGANVLT
clone_size: -; j_call: TRBJ1-1; cdr3_length: 11; v_call: TRBV11-2; cdr3_aa: ASSEQGGTEAF
clone_size: -; j_call: TRBJ2-3; cdr3_length: 16; v_call: TRBV21-1; cdr3_aa: ASSKREAASSSTDTQY
clone_size: -; j_call: TRBJ2-3; cdr3_length: 13; v_call: TRBV11-2; cdr3_aa: ASSSTGTGHNTQY
clone_size: -; j_call: TRBJ2-5; cdr3_length: 14; v_call: TRBV19; cdr3_aa: ASSIQRTSGKETQY
clone_size: -; j_call: TRBJ1-5; cdr3_length: 16; v_call: TRBV19; cdr3_aa: ASSSSGTGSSSNQPQH
clone_size: few; j_call: TRBJ2-1; cdr3_length: 14; v_call: TRBV23-1; cdr3_aa: ASSQSPSANVCEQF
clone_size: few; j_call: TRBJ1-4; cdr3_length: 13; v_call: TRBV6-1; cdr3_aa: ASSGGAGANEKLF
clone_size: -; j_call: TRBJ2-7; cdr3_length: 12; v_call: TRBV5-6; cdr3_aa: ASSLGGDSYEQY
clone_size: -; j_call: TRBJ1-4; cdr3_length: 13; v_call: TRBV4-2; cdr3_aa: ASSPLTGRDEKLF
clone_size: -; j_call: TRBJ2-5; cdr3_length: 14; v_call: TRBV6-5; cdr3_aa: ASSYSKLAAQETQY
clone_size: few; j_call: TRBJ2-2; cdr3_length: 12; v_call: TRBV7-9; cdr3_aa: ATLTGVNTGELF
clone_size: -; j_call: TRBJ2-3; cdr3_length: 10; v_call: TRBV6-5; cdr3_aa: ASRSSSDTQY